These 10 T cell receptor beta chains were sequenced from one sample in a study of T cell responses to AZD1222 COVID-19 vaccine. The protocol was immunoSEQ multiplex PCR, while the TCRdb copy is restricted to in-frame clones and leaves out a portion. The sample has roughly 55,000 clones, about 90% seen once. The sample in question was peripheral blood, obtained on day 0 of AZD1222 vaccination. The receptors here all came from an adult in good health.

The CDR3 bases are TGTGCCAGCAGCCATGACAGATACGAGCAGTACTTC. It yields the protein CASSHDRYEQYF. The V gene is TRBV7-9, the J gene TRBJ2-7; tentative D call: TRBD1 (5 bases). Trimming took off 5 bases at V and 4 bases at J, with 9 bases between the two ends. The CDR3 extends over 12 amino acids. Germline V gene lookup returns CDR1 SEHNR and CDR2 FQNEAQ (reference sequence).

This clone was seen only a few times. Other DNA sequences of this sample code for an identical CDR3. V usage is TRBV18 and J usage is TRBJ1-1; D gene unclear. V gave up 0 bases and J gave up 0 bases, with 2 bases separating them. Looked up from germline, CDR1 is KGHSH and CDR2 is LQKENI. CDR3 length: 13 residues. The CDR3 DNA reads TGTGCCAGCTCACCACCGGTGAACACTGAAGCTTTCTTT. Translating it yields CASSPPVNTEAFF.

J is TRBJ1-2 and V is TRBV11-2, with 7 bases matching TRBD1. The CDR3 loop spans 14 amino acids. Germline V gene data show CDR1 as SGHAT and CDR2 as FQNNGV. V was clipped by 3 bases and J by 8 bases; unmatched bases: 9. CDR3 sequence: CASSFLTGQEGYTF. The CDR3 DNA is TGTGCCAGCAGCTTTTTGACAGGGCAGGAAGGCTACACCTTC. The full variable domain, its missing parts supplied by reference TRBV11-2 and TRBJ1-2, is EAGVAQSPRYKIIEKRQSVAFWCNPISGHATLYWYQQILGQGPKLLIQFQNNGVVDDSQLPKDRFSAERLKGVDSTLKIQPAKLEDSAVYLCASSFLTGQEGYTFGSGTRLTVV.

The gene calls are TRBV4-3 and TRBJ1-2; TRBD1 aligns across 7 bases. Germline loops: CDR1 LGHNA, CDR2 YSLEER. The CDR3 has 18 residues. The J segment lost 8 bases and the V segment lost 3 bases, leaving 21 bases of the junction unmatched. As DNA, the CDR3 is TGCGCCAGCAGCCACCCCCGAGGGGCCAGGGGGTCGGTCTACGGCTACACCTTC. It is translated as CASSHPRGARGSVYGYTF.

The rearrangement uses TRBV7-2 and TRBJ1-5; unclear D gene. The CDR3 contains 11 residues. Germline CDR1 is SGHTA and CDR2 is FQGNSA. V gave up 10 bases and J gave up 8 bases, with 12 bases separating them. CDR3: CATPGNEPQHF. The CDR3 coding sequence is TGTGCCACCCCGGGGAATGAGCCCCAGCATTTT.

The V call is TRBV7-8, the J call TRBJ1-2, with a weak D call TRBD1 (5 bases). Trimming removed 1 base from V and 4 bases from J, with 13 bases in between. The CDR3 runs 15 residues. From germline, CDR1 is SGHVS and CDR2 FQNEAQ. Written as DNA, the CDR3 is TGTGCCAGCAGCTTAGAGCCAGGGTTCAGCTATGGCTACACCTTC. Amino acids: CASSLEPGFSYGYTF.

V gene TRBV3-1 (or the pseudogene TRBV3-2) combines with J gene TRBJ1-2; 10 bases are a match to TRBD1. The CDR3 has 15 residues. Trimming at V came to 1 base and at J to 3 bases, leaving 2 bases not matched to a gene. In germline, CDR1 is LGHDT, CDR2 YNNKEL (reference sequence). The CDR3 DNA is TGTGCCAGCAGCCAAGGGACAGGGGGATACTATGGCTACACCTTC. This codes for CASSQGTGGYYGYTF.

The J gene is TRBJ1-1, the V gene TRBV29-1; unclear D gene. CDR1 is SQVTM and CDR2 is ANQGSEA in the germline V gene. The CDR3 covers 13 residues. With 4 bases removed from V and 1 base from J, the gap between germline ends came to 10 bases. The CDR3 here is CSVGSAENTEAFF. In DNA form, the CDR3 reads TGCAGCGTTGGTAGTGCTGAGAACACTGAAGCTTTCTTT.

The chain combines TRBV7-2 with TRBJ2-4; weak D call: TRBD1 (6 bases). Germline V gene data show CDR1 as SGHTA and CDR2 as FQGNSA. Trimming cost V 5 bases and J 9 bases, with 17 bases left between them. The length of the CDR3 is 14 residues. CDR3 residues: CASSNSRGFGIQYF. The CDR3 nucleotides read TGTGCCAGCAGCAATAGTAGGGGGTTCGGCATTCAGTACTTC. The entire variable domain, with the rest obtained from reference TRBV7-2 and TRBJ2-4, is as follows: GAGVSQSPSNKVTEKGKDVELRCDPISGHTALYWYRQSLGQGLEFLIYFQGNSAPDKSGLPSDRFSAERTGGSVSTLTIQRTQQEDSAVYLCASSNSRGFGIQYFGAGTRLSVL.

The CDR3 loop reads CASGLVKPGFYNEQFF. The CDR3 DNA follows: TGTGCTAGTGGTTTGGTAAAGCCTGGCTTCTACAATGAGCAGTTCTTC. The gene calls are TRBV12-5 and TRBJ2-1, with no clear D. CDR3 size: 16 residues. V was cut by 0 bases and J by 3 bases, with 12 bases left in between. CDR1 and CDR2 (germline): LGHNT, FRNRAP.